The 8 T cell receptor beta chains below all came from one sample that was sequenced in a study of cytomegalovirus exposure and HLA in healthy donors. The PCR used 60 Vbeta and 13 Jbeta primers. Data came from immunoSEQ multiplex PCR; TCRdb stores just in-frame clones and leaves some out. In the table there are roughly 120,000 clones, around 81% of which are singletons. Specimen: PBMCs. These TCRs come from a woman aged 30 to 39 in good health and CMV-seronegative.

The chain joins TRBV7-2 to TRBJ1-1; D ambiguous. V was trimmed by 4 bases and J by 3 bases, leaving 12 bases between them. Germline values: CDR1 SGHTA, CDR2 FQGNSA. The CDR3 loop spans 14 amino acids. CDR3 sequence reads: CASSSMTGDTEAFF. The CDR3 DNA sequence: TGTGCCAGCAGCTCTATGACGGGAGACACTGAAGCTTTCTTT. Full variable domain (remainder filled in from reference TRBV7-2 and TRBJ1-1): GAGVSQSPSNKVTEKGKDVELRCDPISGHTALYWYRQSLGQGLEFLIYFQGNSAPDKSGLPSDRFSAERTGGSVSTLTIQRTQQEDSAVYLCASSSMTGDTEAFFGQGTRLTVV.

This chain uses TRBV11-2 with TRBJ1-1; D gene ambiguous. CDR3 size: 12 residues. The ends were cut back, 3 bases at V and 2 bases at J, with 4 bases in the middle. CDR1 is SGHAT and CDR2 is FQNNGV in the germline V gene. The CDR3 DNA is TGTGCCAGCAGCTTTAAAAACACTGAAGCTTTCTTT. Its translation: CASSFKNTEAFF.

J is TRBJ2-7 and V is TRBV27; possibly TRBD1 for D (8 bases). This CDR3 contains 14 residues. Per germline, CDR1 MNHEY and CDR2 SMNVEV (reference sequence). The V end was cut by 5 bases, the J end by 6 bases, with 17 bases between. CDR3 in amino acids: CASSQGQGGIEQYF. For the CDR3, the DNA is TGTGCCAGCAGTCAAGGACAGGGAGGGATCGAGCAGTACTTC.

In this sample, this clone turned up a few times. This chain joins TRBV7-9 and TRBJ1-1, with a possible D match to TRBD1 (5 bases). The germline V gene has CDR1 SEHNR and CDR2 FQNEAQ (reference sequence). The germline V and J ends were trimmed by 3 bases and 4 bases, with 18 bases remaining between them. The CDR3 is 16 amino acids. The CDR3 sequence is CASSLDTEQTVTEAFF. In DNA, the CDR3 is TGTGCCAGCAGCTTGGACACGGAACAGACGGTCACTGAAGCTTTCTTT.

The gene calls are TRBV7-2 and TRBJ2-2; the match to TRBD1 covers 9 bases. The germline V gene has CDR1 SGHTA and CDR2 FQGNSA. The CDR3 loop spans 16 amino acids. J lost 6 bases, V lost 3 bases, and 8 bases had no gene match. In nucleotides, the CDR3 is TGTGCCAGCAGCTTCACGACAGGGGGAGGTCCCGGGGAGCTGTTTTTT. This sequence encodes CASSFTTGGGPGELFF. Supplemented by reference TRBV7-2 and TRBJ2-2, the full variable domain reads GAGVSQSPSNKVTEKGKDVELRCDPISGHTALYWYRQSLGQGLEFLIYFQGNSAPDKSGLPSDRFSAERTGGSVSTLTIQRTQQEDSAVYLCASSFTTGGGPGELFFGEGSRLTVL.

J is TRBJ2-5 and V is TRBV28; 7 bases map to TRBD1. V lost 6 bases and J lost 1; bases outside the gene matches: 8. The CDR3 is 15 amino acids. CDR1 and CDR2 (germline): MDHEN, SYDVKM. Written as DNA, the CDR3 is TGTGCCAGCAGGCCGAAGAGGGGGCTCCAAGAGACCCAGTACTTC. Translated: CASRPKRGLQETQYF.

V usage is TRBV15 and J usage is TRBJ2-5; 7 bases fit TRBD1. Trimming removed 3 bases from V and 4 bases from J; junction bases left unmatched: 5. Germline V lookup: CDR1 LNHNV, CDR2 YYDKDF (reference sequence). The CDR3 has 14 amino acids. The DNA of the CDR3 is TGTGCCACCAGCAGGGGGGACAGAGGAGAGACCCAGTACTTC. Translated: CATSRGDRGETQYF.

The chain is built from TRBV28 and TRBJ2-7, with 7 bases fitting TRBD2. Germline CDR1 is MDHEN and CDR2 is SYDVKM. The CDR3 extends over 14 amino acids. The trim removed 2 bases at V and 6 bases at J, leaving 7 bases unmatched. CDR3 amino acids: CASSLPTTGGEQYF. The DNA for the CDR3 is TGTGCCAGCAGTTTACCAACCACGGGGGGCGAGCAGTACTTC. Full variable domain (outside the CDR3, taken from reference TRBV28 and TRBJ2-7): DVKVTQSSRYLVKRTGEKVFLECVQDMDHENMFWYRQDPGLGLRLIYFSYDVKMKEKGDIPEGYSVSREKKERFSLILESASTNQTSMYLCASSLPTTGGEQYFGPGTRLTVT.